Sequencing of this T cell receptor (beta chain) was carried out in a study of blood T cell repertoires in COVID-19 (dated by TCRdb to 2019 to 2021). For the wider study: Samples covering the acute and convalescent phases of COVID-19 were provided by collaborators in the United States, Italy and Spain. Deeply sampled blood TCRbeta repertoires from subjects exposed to, actively infected with, or recovered from COVID-19 were included in the dataset. The samples were drawn from the first 160 participants of the ongoing ImmuneRACE study and from some 1,300 subjects provided by 6 global collaborators. The repertoires were made available in a free public database intended to serve as a resource for research on the immune response to SARS-CoV-2. The sample metadata nearly always contained a de-identified subject ID, COVID-19 status, age in years and sex. Where available, HLA class I and class II types were taken from metadata supplied by the sample provider and were not determined by assay-based typing. The prospective study material was composed of cDNA or gDNA derived from T cells, B-cell-depleted T cells, or PBMCs. Broad study findings and their caveats: The quantity of clinical and demographic metadata differed by source and by participant and was supplied without curation.

TCRbeta CDR3 regions were amplified from genomic DNA by means of the immunoSEQ Assay, a bias-controlled multiplex PCR. The study's own analysis went as follows. Nucleated cell counts per sample were estimated from amplification of reference gene primers within the assay. To quantify the absolute abundance of each unique TCRbeta CDR3 rearrangement, sequence reads were collapsed and filtered. For each sample, productive Simpson clonality was calculated as the square root of Simpson's diversity index across productive rearrangements. In TCRdb, the immuneACCESS table is reduced to in-frame sequences with V and J assigned. These tables do not hold every clone; where another copy was compared, an unresolved V gene accounts for under half, and the others remain unexplained. That table furnishes V, J and clone size, whereas the DNA furnished D and trimming. This sample is represented by tens of thousands of clones; roughly nine tenths of them were singletons. The ten largest clones represent approximately 48% of the sample.

A note on this clone: This receptor's antigen is unknown. Base qualities are missing; no much larger clone stands one base away.

The collaborating institutions used their own protocols to collect whole blood in K2EDTA tubes. Collaborator samples were shipped for TCRbeta analysis as frozen whole blood, isolated PBMCs, or DNA extracted from either sample type. At the junction V is shortened by 5 bases and J by 0 bases, with 9 bases in between. Taken from cysteine to phenylalanine, the CDR3 has 15 residues. The only DNA kept is the CDR3, 45 bases in frame from the first base. CDR1 and CDR2, per the germline V gene (reference sequence), are SGHKS and YYEKEE. The receptor was isolated from a human donor with acute or convalescent COVID-19. The donor label of this sample is uncertain. The rearrangement joined TRBV5-5 to TRBJ1-6; no D segment can be confidently identified. Sequencing used peripheral blood. Here the CDR3 is given as CASSAGSSYNSPLHF. The DNA sequence is given as TGTGCCAGCAGTGCCGGGAGCTCCTATAATTCACCCCTCCACTTT.